This T cell receptor beta chain was sequenced for a study of control samples from healthy donors and cancer patients (dated by TCRdb to 2020 to 2022). Notes on this clone: Its antigen is not yet known. Base qualities are not at hand, and no much larger clone is one base apart.

The germline V gene (reference sequence) provides CDR1 SEHNR and CDR2 FQNEAQ. V loses 3 bases, J loses 4 bases, and the germline ends lie 12 bases apart. The CDR3 has 15 amino acids, counting the end cysteine and phenylalanine. This entry keeps only the CDR3 DNA: 45 bases, framed from base 1. Library creation used the immunoSEQ multiplex PCR assay. TCRdb carries this immuneACCESS record with in-frame sequences only. Its versions omit some clonotypes, under half of them owing to an unresolved V gene in the studies checked, with the rest unexplained. The sample contains tens of thousands of clones, around 84% of them found a single time. Of the sample, roughly 16% falls within the top ten clones.

The sequencing input was blood. This chain joins TRBV7-9 to TRBJ2-2; TRBD1 is a weak D gene call, 5 bases matching. The source is a man in his fifties or sixties in good health. Here the CDR3 is given as CASSLAIQGTGELFF. The nucleotides are TGTGCCAGCAGCTTGGCTATCCAGGGCACCGGGGAGCTGTTTTTT.